Sequencing of this T cell receptor (beta chain) was carried out in a study of post-analysis software for immune sequencing data. Whole-study context: The courses of disease that were included comprised relapsing-remitting, secondary progressive and progressive-relapsing multiple sclerosis.

General observations from the study: Significantly lower normalized Chao1 diversity was found in patients with multiple sclerosis relative to controls. Strong co-clustering by F measure linked samples that shared a preparation batch. Several TRBV segments, TRBV5-6, TRBV5-1 and TRBV20-1 among them, were found more frequent in patients than controls.

cDNA libraries for TCR beta contained unique molecular identifiers. It was from approximately 0.91 to 9.4 million T cells that about half a million cDNA molecules came. A single record per CDR3 protein comes from TCRdb applying MiXCR to the PCR reads. The table lists 150,000 to 200,000 distinct CDR3 sequences, 30% of them singletons, with approximately 1.5% in the top ten. Trimming left V 3 bases short and J 1 base short, with 14 bases between. The CDR3 runs 16 residues. Germline CDR1 reads MNHEY; CDR2 reads SVGEGT. The count of this clonotype is one. What it recognizes is unknown. Specimen: blood. This chain uses TRBV6-2 or TRBV6-3 with TRBJ2-3, with D possibly matching TRBD1 (6 bases). The clonotype was recovered from a girl aged 10-17 years with multiple sclerosis. The CDR3 DNA reads TGTGCCAGCAGTTATGGGACACTGGGGCGCACAGATACGCAGTATTTT. It specifies CASSYGTLGRTDTQYF.